The following is a T cell receptor beta chain sequence with its context. This record comes from a study of T cell changes during pregnancy in multiple sclerosis. V lost 3 bases to trimming and J lost 0 bases; unmatched junction nucleotides: 13. Germline V gives CDR1 SGDLS, CDR2 YYNGEE. This CDR3 region has 19 residues. Only in-frame clones appear in the TCRdb table, and some are missing; sequencing was by immunoSEQ multiplex PCR. The sample records around 60,000 clones, approximately 90% being singletons. This clonotype was sampled from a female donor in good health, enrolled as a control in a pregnancy study. Sequenced here: peripheral blood, sampled in the third trimester of pregnancy. The V and J genes are TRBV9 and TRBJ2-1; TRBD2 aligns across 9 bases. CDR3 nucleotide sequence: TGTGCCAGCAGCGCCCGGTCCGGGACTAGCCAAAGCTCCTACAATGAGCAGTTCTTC. Its translation: CASSARSGTSQSSYNEQFF.